This is a list of T cell receptor beta chains from one sample in a study of brain T cells in children with intractable seizures. Clones were read by immunoSEQ multiplex PCR, and TCRdb kept only the in-frame ones, dropping some. The table includes about 320,000 clones, over 90% detected once. This material consisted of peripheral blood, taken about 5 months after surgery. Receptors were obtained from a boy under two years old with tuberous sclerosis and intractable seizures. Each CDR3 is given with its conserved first and last residue. The D gene is left open where the match is weak. A clone size is listed for some rows: how often the clone was seen (once, few, many), or a class if it is expanded.

size: NA; D: TRBD1; V: TRBV27; J: TRBJ1-1; CDR3: CASSQQGKETEAFF; DNA: TGTGCCAGCAGTCAACAGGGGAAGGAAACTGAAGCTTTCTTT
size: NA; D: TRBD2; V: TRBV2; J: TRBJ2-1; CDR3: CASRGLAGGRENNEQFF; DNA: TGTGCCAGCAGGGGACTAGCGGGGGGGCGAGAGAACAATGAGCAGTTCTTC
size: once; D: NA; V: TRBV30; J: TRBJ2-7; CDR3: CAWGTEYEQYF; DNA: TGTGCCTGGGGGACTGAATACGAGCAGTACTTC
size: NA; D: NA; V: TRBV2; J: TRBJ2-7; CDR3: CASSEGPGNYEQYF; DNA: TGTGCCAGCAGTGAAGGGCCAGGCAACTACGAGCAGTACTTC
size: NA; D: TRBD1; V: TRBV3-1/TRBV3-2; J: TRBJ1-1; CDR3: CASSRRDRGAIEAFF; DNA: TGTGCCAGCAGCCGCCGGGACAGGGGAGCAATAGAAGCTTTCTTT
size: NA; D: TRBD2; V: TRBV14; J: TRBJ2-7; CDR3: CASSQGTLSGRYEQYF; DNA: TGTGCCAGCAGCCAAGGTACTCTGAGCGGGAGATACGAGCAGTACTTC
size: NA; D: TRBD2; V: TRBV19; J: TRBJ2-5; CDR3: CASSTLAGGVETQYF; DNA: TGTGCCAGTAGTACCCTAGCGGGAGGGGTGGAGACCCAGTACTTC
size: NA; D: NA; V: TRBV10-3; J: TRBJ1-2; CDR3: CAISESKTRANVGYTF; DNA: TGTGCCATCAGTGAGTCCAAGACCCGGGCCAACGTGGGCTACACCTTC
size: NA; D: NA; V: TRBV19; J: TRBJ1-1; CDR3: CASSIWGDPLGEAFF; DNA: TGTGCCAGTAGTATATGGGGGGACCCGTTGGGTGAAGCTTTCTTT
size: NA; D: NA; V: TRBV5-1; J: TRBJ1-1; CDR3: CASSFSGNTEAFF; DNA: TGCGCCAGCAGCTTTTCAGGGAACACTGAAGCTTTCTTT
size: NA; D: NA; V: TRBV6-5; J: TRBJ1-2; CDR3: CAGGRSAYGYTF; DNA: TGTGCCGGGGGCAGGTCAGCCTATGGCTACACCTTC
size: NA; D: TRBD2; V: TRBV19; J: TRBJ2-1; CDR3: CASSSLGGGIYNEQFF; DNA: TGTGCCAGTAGCTCCCTGGGGGGGGGAATCTACAATGAGCAGTTCTTC
size: NA; D: NA; V: TRBV3-1/TRBV3-2; J: TRBJ1-3; CDR3: CASSKDAGNTIYF; DNA: TGTGCCAGCAGCAAGGACGCTGGAAACACCATATATTTT
size: NA; D: TRBD2; V: TRBV12-5; J: TRBJ2-7; CDR3: CASGLVREGGGLYEQYF; DNA: TGTGCTAGTGGTTTGGTACGGGAGGGAGGAGGTCTGTACGAGCAGTACTTC
size: NA; D: TRBD1; V: TRBV9; J: TRBJ1-1; CDR3: CASSPQGAYTEAFF; DNA: TGTGCCAGCAGCCCACAGGGGGCCTACACTGAAGCTTTCTTT